The T cell receptor (beta chain) described here comes from a study of cytomegalovirus exposure and HLA in healthy donors (dated by TCRdb to about 2017). Study-wide context: An earlier analysis of approximately 640 of the donors reported about 250 Gb of sequence data and roughly 110 million unique TCR beta sequences from 150 million to 200 million T cells. All discovery cohort repertoires had been generated on a single sequencing platform. A later genetic analysis took genome-wide SNP genotypes for about 55% of the 666 donors and used that subset as a discovery cohort. Because of strong linkage in the cohort, five DR-DQ haplotypes were treated as single units for association and clustering. Among the 398 genotyped donors, around 81% belonged to the genetic ancestry cluster associated with self-reported Caucasian donors. The number of donors typed differed by locus, with about 620-630 for A, B, C, DRB1 and DQB1, over 500 for DQA1, 600 to 610 for DPA1, and approximately 470 for DPB1. Donor age, sex, ethnicity and CMV serostatus were compiled together with the repertoire data. A separate validation cohort of approximately 120 different subjects was used in addition to the approximately 700-subject first cohort. To study patterns of TCR occurrence, a later analysis re-analyzed previously published TCR beta repertoires from 666 donors and added high-resolution HLA genotyping. The study aimed to test whether cataloging public T cell receptors could reveal signatures of past pathogen exposure. The study combined high-throughput TCR immunosequencing, statistical association of individual TCRs with disease status, and machine learning to predict cytomegalovirus infection status. An earlier analysis of more than 450 of the donors used high-throughput TCR beta sequencing to judge whether each TCR beta V gene segment behaved as functional or pseudogenic. Rather than using new phenotypic data, the later analysis identified candidate immune exposures from TCR beta sequences and from how often those sequences occurred across donors. The study used immunosequencing to profile the T cell repertoires of about 670 subjects and linked those repertoires to cytomegalovirus serostatus. HLA typing included class I and class II loci at four-digit resolution. Across 398 genotyped donors of the cohort, an average of roughly 250,000 unique TCR beta nucleotide sequences per donor were sequenced, and roughly a sixth of those sequences were non-productive. About 330 gigabases of sequencing data and around 85 million unique TCR sequences made up an early release that covered 640 HLA-typed donors.

The cohort comprised hundreds of healthy bone marrow donors. All cohort members were sampled while nominally healthy, although unrecorded immune exposures were likely present. The donor was CMV seropositive and belonged to the group of 250 to 300 seropositive cohort members. Every donor gave a peripheral blood sample, and the peripheral blood mononuclear cells from that sample were used for TCR beta sequencing. Genomic DNA was extracted from the blood cell samples with the Qiagen DNeasy Blood Extraction Kit. This clone occurred a few times. Its antigen remains unidentified. Qualities for individual bases were not recorded, and no much larger clone is one base off. Study-level results and caveats: Because counts were too low, around 17 rarely observed V segments, including chromosome 9 orphons, were left out of the earlier analysis of 500 to 750 of the donors. Broadly in line with IMGT annotations, most TCR beta V segments showed up in productive rearrangements about 90% or about 30% of the time in an earlier analysis of several hundred of the donors. In a later genetic analysis, a missense DCLRE1C variant was associated with V-gene and J-gene trimming of TCR beta chains, and the association was replicated in an independent cohort. A few of the identified cytomegalovirus-associated TCR beta chains were confirmed in vitro to be specific for cytomegalovirus antigens. A cluster of highly shared sequence variants was judged likely to represent a technical artifact of the sequencing pipeline. For the cohort, immune exposure information was limited to CMV serostatus. Because the 87-base-pair reads could not distinguish some IMGT-functional V segments, including TRBV6-2 and TRBV6-3, those segments were excluded. A further reported finding was that TCR beta sequences accurately predicted the HLA-A and HLA-B alleles for most subjects in the first cohort. According to a later analysis, parvovirus B19, influenza, CMV and Epstein-Barr virus appeared linked to several top co-occurrence clusters. Most TCR sequences were seen in very few donors, while some public TCRs were found in many individuals. In a later analysis, the rate of TCR association differed among HLA loci, with DRB1 alleles having the most associated TCRs and HLA-C alleles having the fewest. In a later analysis, most CMV-associated TCR beta chains were found to appear HLA-restricted, with HLA associations seemingly driven largely by CMV exposure. Compared with the 666-donor mean, donors in an Asian-associated ancestry cluster had fewer N-insertions in productive TCRs, according to a later genetic analysis. It was suggested by the authors that the approach could potentially be generalized to other disease states and immunological phenotypes. Only TCR beta chains were sequenced in this cohort, and the absence of alpha or paired-chain data limited detectable features. The classifier was reported to diagnose cytomegalovirus status with high specificity and sensitivity in both the original and validation cohorts. Because HLA typing was unavailable for some donors at each locus, only the typed subset was used in association tests. A later analysis associated about 17,000 TCR beta sequences with specific HLA alleles at a false discovery rate of 0.05. Linkage disequilibrium might explain the correlated functional status among segregating V segments, but an unknown experimental factor could not be excluded. Sequencing depth was assumed to be roughly uniform across donors in the presence/absence analyses, though that assumption may not hold. When HLA alleles, especially DR and DQ, strongly co-occurred, TCR associations were difficult to assign to individual alleles. A later analysis found that HLA-associated TCR beta chains were more clonally expanded and had lower generation probabilities than equally common non-associated chains. In the study, approximately 160 TCR beta chains were listed as associated with cytomegalovirus.

From its cysteine to its phenylalanine, the CDR3 spans 12 amino acids. This entry keeps only the CDR3 DNA: 36 bases, framed from base 1. For CDR1 and CDR2, the germline V gene lists SNHLY and FYNNEI. The junction shows trimming of 2 bases on V and 4 bases on J, plus 6 bases between the germline ends. Library construction relied on the immunoSEQ multiplex PCR assay. For the multiplex PCR, a mixture combining 60 forward primers for TCR Vbeta segments and 13 reverse primers for TCR Jbeta segments was used. A multiplex PCR assay on genomic DNA amplified the CDR3 region of rearranged TCR beta genes. The Illumina HiSeq System was used to sequence the amplified TCR beta libraries as 87-base-pair reads. The authors' analysis ran thus. In a later analysis, some 80 million unique TCR beta chains were counted across the roughly 700 repertoires, and around 11 million of these chains were shared by at least two donors. Raw reads were error-corrected and collapsed into unique sequences by a nearest-neighbor algorithm in which closely related sequences were merged to remove PCR and sequencing errors. To assign V, D and J gene segments, CDR3 sequences were aligned to IMGT reference sequences. For a sequence to be retained, a match of at least six nucleotides was required to both a V gene segment and a J gene segment. Rearrangements were called productive when the CDR3 lacked stop codons and stayed in frame with V and J; all others were non-productive. Following IMGT convention, CDR3 was defined as the stretch from the second conserved V-encoded cysteine to the conserved J-encoded phenylalanine. Sequences without an unambiguous match to a single V gene segment were excluded from the earlier analysis of a few hundred of the donors. In an earlier analysis of several hundred of the donors, V segments were called functional above 56.7% productive rearrangements and were called segregating when the between-donor standard deviation exceeded 5%. A statistical classification framework was developed to diagnose cytomegalovirus status using the catalog of TCR beta chain sequences. V and J gene assignment, in a later analysis, came from comparing TCR nucleotide sequences with IMGT/GENE-DB human TR gene sequences. In a later analysis, CDR3 sequences and most-parsimonious VDJ recombination scenarios were assigned using the TCRdist pipeline. In a later analysis, each TCR beta chain was defined by its CDR3 amino acid sequence together with its V-gene family, and reads lacking a unique V-gene family were excluded. In a later analysis, a few hundred highly shared, low-generation-probability nucleotide sequences were removed to address suspected cross-contamination and a sequencing artifact. In a later analysis, a clonal expansion index was calculated for each public chain from normalized within-repertoire ranks of inferred template counts. A later analysis computed generation probabilities with a VDJ recombination model fitted to out-of-frame rearrangements, and checked the results against IGoR. A later analysis scored TCR-TCR, TCR-HLA and TCR-CMV co-occurrence with hypergeometric tests, applying a repertoire-size bias correction to TCR pairs. In a later analysis, false discovery rates were estimated by permuting HLA or CMV assignments 20 times. In a later analysis, co-occurring TCRs were grouped with DBSCAN, and TCRdist sequence similarity was added when clustering was performed within HLA-allele-positive subsets. Repertoires with fewer than 30,000 or more than 120,000 public chains were left out of co-occurrence clustering, as were five repertoires with anomalous nucleotide sharing. TCRdb stores this immuneACCESS table with in-frame sequences only. Part of the clones is absent; in the studies checked, under half of the shortfall reflects unresolved V genes, and no reason is known for the rest. The D gene and trimming were derived from the DNA, and the V and J assignments and clone size from that table. Recorded for this sample are approximately 160,000 clones; 55% to 70% of them occurred a single time. Of the sample, 2.8% is held by the ten largest clones.

Recombination linked TRBV2 to TRBJ2-7, with the D gene too uncertain to name. This sequence originates from a woman between 40 and 55 years old in good health and CMV-seropositive. The source material was PBMCs. The DNA sequence is TGTGCCAGCAGTGAATCTGTTTACGAGCAGTACTTC. Its translation is CASSESVYEQYF.